The next 19 T cell receptor beta chains were all read from a single sample in a study of identical twins. TCRdb analysed the 5' RACE reads with MiXCR anew, one entry per CDR3 protein. The table includes under 250,000 distinct CDR3 sequences, 7.5% detected once. The same sample was also used in a study of yellow fever vaccine responses in identical twins.

The sample consisted of memory (CD45RO+) T cells sorted from blood. The receptors derive from a woman aged 18 to 35 in good health.

This clonotype has a count of ten or more. The chain couples TRBV20-1 to TRBJ1-3; possibly TRBD1 for D (5 bases). The CDR3 loop spans 14 amino acids. The germline gives CDR1 DFQATT, CDR2 SNEGSKA (reference sequence). Trimming left V 5 bases short and J 2 bases short, with 13 bases between. The DNA for the CDR3 is TGCAGTGCTTACCGGGACGGAGCTGGAAACACCATATATTTT. It codes for CSAYRDGAGNTIYF.

The sample holds many counts of this clonotype. The chain has TRBV4-2 and TRBJ1-5; D is undetermined. Germline lookup yields CDR1 LGHNA and CDR2 YNFKEQ. V was trimmed by 2 bases and J by 5 bases, leaving 7 bases between them. CDR3 length equals 13 residues. Here the CDR3 reads CASSQSAHQPQHF. The CDR3 DNA reads as TGTGCCAGCAGCCAATCGGCCCATCAGCCCCAGCATTTT.

This clonotype was observed a few times. V usage is TRBV6-2 or TRBV6-3 and J usage is TRBJ2-1; 10 nucleotides align to TRBD2. This CDR3 comprises 17 residues. Per the germline V gene, CDR1 is MNHEY and CDR2 is SVGEGT. Unmatched junction bases numbered 10, after V lost 0 bases and J lost 8 bases. CDR3 DNA: TGTGCCAGCAGTTACTCTTTGTTGTCTAGCGGGAGTTATGAGCAGTTCTTC. Protein sequence: CASSYSLLSSGSYEQFF.

This clonotype has ten or more counts. The chain has TRBV2 and TRBJ1-5, with a tentative D call TRBD1 (5 bases). The germline V and J ends were trimmed by 2 bases and 3 bases, with 11 bases remaining between them. The CDR3 consists of 15 residues. Germline V gene data show CDR1 as SNHLY and CDR2 as FYNNEI. The CDR3, as DNA: TGTGCCAGCAGTGAAACGGCAGGGCACAATCAGCCCCAGCATTTT. Amino acid sequence: CASSETAGHNQPQHF.

This clonotype was picked up many times. As DNA, the CDR3 is TGCAGTGCTAGATTGCCCGGGGAGAGTCAGCCCCAGCATTTT. Its protein is CSARLPGESQPQHF. This chain uses TRBV20-1 with TRBJ1-5; D gene uncertain. Trimming shortened V by 2 bases and J by 6 bases, and 14 bases separated the two germline ends. This CDR3 has 14 amino acids. Germline CDR1 and CDR2: DFQATT and SNEGSKA (reference sequence).

This clonotype was recorded many times. The CDR3 loop reads CASSSPRSTQYF. CDR3 DNA sequence: TGTGCCAGCAGCTCCCCTAGGTCCACGCAGTATTTT. V is TRBV9 and J is TRBJ2-3; D remains ambiguous. The V gene lost 4 bases and the J gene lost 9 bases, with 12 bases spanning the gap. The CDR3 consists of 12 residues. Germline V gene sequence: CDR1 SGDLS, CDR2 YYNGEE.

This clonotype occurred a few times. V is TRBV6-1 and J is TRBJ2-3; possible D gene TRBD1, 5 bases. This CDR3 has 15 amino acids. The V gene lost 2 bases and the J gene lost 6 bases, with 15 bases spanning the gap. Germline V gene lookup returns CDR1 MNHNS and CDR2 SASEGT. CDR3 protein: CASSESPRVQDTQYF. For the CDR3, the DNA is TGTGCCAGCAGTGAAAGCCCCAGGGTTCAGGATACGCAGTATTTT.

This sequence joins TRBV7-9 and TRBJ2-1; D unclear. This CDR3 is 11 amino acids long. V lost 1 base and J lost 9, with 4 bases in between. The germline CDR1 and CDR2 sequences are SEHNR and FQNEAQ (reference sequence). As DNA, the CDR3 is TGTGCCAGCAGCTTAGAAGCTGAGCAGTTCTTC. Protein product: CASSLEAEQFF. Complete variable domain (other parts from reference TRBV7-9 and TRBJ2-1): DTGVSQNPRHKITKRGQNVTFRCDPISEHNRLYWYRQTLGQGPEFLTYFQNEAQLEKSRLLSDRFSAERPKGSFSTLEIQRTEQGDSAMYLCASSLEAEQFFGPGTRLTVL.

The chain's CDR3 is CASSPYKGGETQYF. Here the CDR3 DNA reads TGTGCCAGCAGCCCTTACAAGGGCGGGGAGACCCAGTACTTC. The rearrangement uses TRBV7-9 and TRBJ2-5; possibly TRBD2 for D (5 bases). The CDR3 loop spans 14 amino acids. CDR1 is SEHNR, CDR2 FQNEAQ, per germline (reference sequence). The V end lost 5 bases, the J end lost 5 bases, and 15 bases lay between the germline ends. The complete variable domain, with remaining parts taken from reference TRBV7-9 and TRBJ2-5, reads DTGVSQNPRHKITKRGQNVTFRCDPISEHNRLYWYRQTLGQGPEFLTYFQNEAQLEKSRLLSDRFSAERPKGSFSTLEIQRTEQGDSAMYLCASSPYKGGETQYFGPGTRLLVL.

This clonotype came up many times. The chain recombines TRBV10-3 with TRBJ2-1; the D call may be TRBD1 or TRBD2 (5 bases each). This CDR3 comprises 11 residues. The V end was cut by 3 bases, the J end by 15 bases, with 12 bases between. The germline CDR1 and CDR2 sequences are ENHRY and SYGVKD. The CDR3 sequence is CAISELGESFF. The DNA of the CDR3 is TGTGCCATCAGTGAATTAGGGGAGTCGTTCTTC.

This clonotype was picked up many times. The chain has TRBV6-4 and TRBJ2-2; D gene ambiguous. Germline V lookup: CDR1 MRHNA, CDR2 SNTAGT. CDR3 length: 16 amino acids. V was cut by 0 bases and J by 2 bases, with 10 bases left in between. The CDR3 reads CASSDSRTENTGELFF. The CDR3, as DNA: TGTGCCAGCAGTGACTCGAGGACGGAAAACACCGGGGAGCTGTTTTTT.

The rearrangement joins TRBV6-1 to TRBJ1-2, with 9 nucleotides matching TRBD1. V dropped 6 bases and J dropped 12; count of bases not matched to a gene: 14. CDR3 length: 14 residues. Germline CDR1 and CDR2: MNHNS and SASEGT. CDR3: CASRGSGTGTLHTF. CDR3 sequence (DNA): TGTGCCAGCAGGGGTTCCGGGACAGGGACCCTCCACACCTTC.

The rearrangement links TRBV6-1 to TRBJ2-3; 15 nucleotides line up with TRBD2. Germline CDR1 and CDR2: MNHNS and SASEGT. Trimming took 4 bases from V and 1 from J; bases not matched to a gene: 9. The CDR3 totals 19 residues. The CDR3 DNA reads TGTGCCAGCAGTGTTGGAAAGGGACTAGCGGGAGGTCGCACAGATACGCAGTATTTT. This gives the protein CASSVGKGLAGGRTDTQYF.

At least ten counts were recorded for this clonotype. The chain is built from TRBV6-2 or TRBV6-3 and TRBJ2-7; 8 positions match TRBD1. The V gene's germline CDR1 is MNHEY and CDR2 SVGEGT. V shed 5 bases, J shed 3 bases, and the junction held 6 bases outside the gene matches. The length of the CDR3 is 14 residues. CDR3 DNA: TGTGCCAGCAGTATGGGACAGGAGGGCTACGAGCAGTACTTC. The encoded protein is CASSMGQEGYEQYF.

This clonotype was seen at least ten times. The V and J genes are TRBV3-1 and TRBJ2-7; TRBD1 agrees at 12 bases. Germline trimming cut 6 bases from V and 2 bases from J; bases unmatched to any gene: 5. Germline lookup yields CDR1 LGHDT and CDR2 YNNKEL (reference sequence). This CDR3 has 15 residues. The CDR3: CASRPGTGGAYEQYF. The DNA of the CDR3 is TGTGCCAGCAGACCCGGGACAGGGGGCGCCTACGAGCAGTACTTC.

The V call is TRBV20-1, the J call TRBJ2-7; D remains ambiguous. The CDR3 has 12 residues. Looked up from germline, CDR1 is DFQATT and CDR2 is SNEGSKA (reference sequence). Trimming removed 6 bases from V and 3 bases from J, with 12 bases in between. The DNA for the CDR3 is TGCAGTGCCAAGGTCAATAACTACGAGCAGTACTTC. It yields the protein CSAKVNNYEQYF.

The chain links TRBV7-8 to TRBJ2-1; 7 bases map to TRBD2. The CDR3 sequence is 15 residues long. V shed 4 bases, J shed 4 bases, and the junction held 7 bases outside the gene matches. CDR1 is SGHVS and CDR2 is FQNEAQ in the germline V gene. CDR3 region: CASSSSASGYNEQFF. CDR3 DNA sequence: TGTGCCAGCAGCTCAAGTGCTAGCGGTTACAATGAGCAGTTCTTC. Combining the CDR3 with reference TRBV7-8 and TRBJ2-1 gives the whole variable domain GAGVSQSPRYKVAKRGQDVALRCDPISGHVSLFWYQQALGQGPEFLTYFQNEAQLDKSGLPSDRFFAERPEGSVSTLKIQRTQQEDSAVYLCASSSSASGYNEQFFGPGTRLTVL.

The rearrangement uses TRBV4-1 and TRBJ2-7; 9 bases are a match to TRBD1. The V and J ends lost 1 base and 4 bases, in that order; junction bases with no gene match: 5. The CDR3 runs 15 residues. Germline V CDR1 and CDR2: MGHRA, YSYEKL. The CDR3, as DNA: TGCGCCAGCAGCCAAGTAACCGGGACAGGGTACGAGCAGTACTTC. Amino acid sequence: CASSQVTGTGYEQYF.

This clonotype showed up many times. This chain uses TRBV12-3 or TRBV12-4 with TRBJ2-1, with unresolved D. CDR3 length: 12 residues. With 7 bases removed from V and 6 bases from J, the gap between germline ends came to 10 bases. The CDR3 spells CASTKVGNEQFF. The CDR3 DNA is TGTGCCAGCACCAAGGTGGGCAATGAGCAGTTCTTC.